This T cell receptor beta chain was captured by sequencing in a study of identifying expanded T cells in peripheral blood. V was trimmed by 0 bases and J by 4 bases, leaving 10 bases between them. The CDR3 totals 14 residues. Germline assignment: CDR1 MNHEY and CDR2 SMNVEV (reference sequence). Points on this clone: No antigen is known for it.

The repertoire was sequenced with immunoSEQ multiplex PCR; TCRdb's copy has only in-frame clones and lacks some. Of 50,000 to 65,000 clones in the sample, roughly nine tenths are singletons; the top ten hold around 3.3%. Overall study findings and caveats: Differentially abundant clones: roughly 1.2 between replicates, 15 to 17 at 2 to 3 weeks, approximately 18 at four. Clone count variance between approximately 2-week samples rose with total template count.

V and J are TRBV27 and TRBJ2-7; TRBD1 is a possible D gene (6 bases). This clonotype was sampled from a person aged 18 to 75 in good health. The sequenced sample was blood. Here the CDR3 DNA reads TGTGCCAGCAGTTTATCACAGGGATATTACGAGCAGTACTTC. Translating gives CASSLSQGYYEQYF.